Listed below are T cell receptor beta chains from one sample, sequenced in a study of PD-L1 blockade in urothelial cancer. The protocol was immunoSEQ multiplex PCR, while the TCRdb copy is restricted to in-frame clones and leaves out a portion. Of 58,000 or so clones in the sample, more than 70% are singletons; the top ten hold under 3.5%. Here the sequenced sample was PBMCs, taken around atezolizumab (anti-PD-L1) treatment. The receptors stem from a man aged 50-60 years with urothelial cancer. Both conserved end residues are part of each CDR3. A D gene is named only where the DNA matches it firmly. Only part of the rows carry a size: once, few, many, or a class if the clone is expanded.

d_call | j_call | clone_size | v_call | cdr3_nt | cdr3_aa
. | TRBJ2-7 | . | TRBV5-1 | TGCGCCAGCAGCTTGACAACTATCAACGAGCAGTACTTC | CASSLTTINEQYF
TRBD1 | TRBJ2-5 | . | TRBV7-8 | TGTGCCAGCAGCTTTCACAGGGGAGAGACCCAGTACTTC | CASSFHRGETQYF
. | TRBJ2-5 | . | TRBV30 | TGTGCCTGGAGTGTCGGTACAGGAGAGACCCAGTACTTC | CAWSVGTGETQYF
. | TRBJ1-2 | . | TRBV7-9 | TGTGCCAGCACCCCCGCGGCGGGGGCGGGTGGCTACACCTTC | CASTPAAGAGGYTF
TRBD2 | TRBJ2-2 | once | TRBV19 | TGTGCCAGTAGTACAGCGGGAGGGGTCGGCGGGGAGCTGTTTTTT | CASSTAGGVGGELFF
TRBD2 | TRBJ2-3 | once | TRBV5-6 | TGTGCCAGCAGCTTGCGACTAGCGGGAGACACAGATACGCAGTATTTT | CASSLRLAGDTDTQYF
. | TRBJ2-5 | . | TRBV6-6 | TGTGCCAGCAGACAGGGCCAAGAGACCCAGTACTTC | CASRQGQETQYF
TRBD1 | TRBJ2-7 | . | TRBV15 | TGTGCCACCAGCAGAGCCATCCGGGACAGGGCTGCCGAGCAGTACTTC | CATSRAIRDRAAEQYF
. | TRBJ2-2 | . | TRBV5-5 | TGTGCCAGCAGCTTGAAACACCTGGTGAACACCGGGGAGCTGTTTTTT | CASSLKHLVNTGELFF
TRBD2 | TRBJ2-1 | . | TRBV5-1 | TGCGCCAGCAGCTTAAGACTAGCGGCACCCTATGAGCAGTTCTTC | CASSLRLAAPYEQFF
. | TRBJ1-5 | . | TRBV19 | TGTGCCAGTAGTATAGCCCCAAATCAGCCCCAGCATTTT | CASSIAPNQPQHF
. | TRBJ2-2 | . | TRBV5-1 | TGCGCCAGCAGCTTGGACGGTGCGCGGGACACCGGGGAGCTGTTTTTT | CASSLDGARDTGELFF
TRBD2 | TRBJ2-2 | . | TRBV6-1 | TGTGCCAGCAGTGCCCTAGCGGTTAACACCGGGGAGCTGTTTTTT | CASSALAVNTGELFF
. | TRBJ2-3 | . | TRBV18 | TGTGCCAGCTCACCCAGCGGACAGAGCACAGATACGCAGTATTTT | CASSPSGQSTDTQYF
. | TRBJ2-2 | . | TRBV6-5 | TGTGCCAGCAGTTTATGGCAGGGCGGCGGGGAGCTGTTTTTT | CASSLWQGGGELFF
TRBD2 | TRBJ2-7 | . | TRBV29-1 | TGCAGCGCAGGCGGGGGGGCTGACTACGAGCAGTACTTC | CSAGGGADYEQYF
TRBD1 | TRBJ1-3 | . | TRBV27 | TGTGCCAGCAGGGCGACAGGGATGAGAAACACCATATATTTT | CASRATGMRNTIYF
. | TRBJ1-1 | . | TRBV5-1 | TGCGCCAGCAGACTCCCCGGGGGGGTCCGGTCTGAAGCTTTCTTT | CASRLPGGVRSEAFF
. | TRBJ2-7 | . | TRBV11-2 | TGTGCCAGCAGCTTAGACGCGGGACCCTATTACGAGCAGTACTTC | CASSLDAGPYYEQYF
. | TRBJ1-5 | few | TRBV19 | TGTGCCAGTAGTGTCCCGGGGGGTTATAGCAATCAGCCCCAGCATTTT | CASSVPGGYSNQPQHF
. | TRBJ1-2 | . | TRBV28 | TGTGCCAGCAGAGCTGTGGGGGGTAACTATGGCTACACCTTC | CASRAVGGNYGYTF
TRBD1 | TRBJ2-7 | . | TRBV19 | TGTGCCAGTAGTCACCGGGACAGCTACGAGCAGTACTTC | CASSHRDSYEQYF
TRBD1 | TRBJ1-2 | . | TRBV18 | TGTGCCAGCTCACCGGCAGGGGGTGGCTACACCTTC | CASSPAGGGYTF
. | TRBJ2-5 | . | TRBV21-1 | TGTGCCAGCAGCCTCAGGGATCTGGGGCTAAAAGAGACCCAGTACTTC | CASSLRDLGLKETQYF
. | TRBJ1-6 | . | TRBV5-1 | TGCGCCAGCAGCTTGGCCCGTGCCGTTGCGGGCTCACCCCTCCACTTT | CASSLARAVAGSPLHF
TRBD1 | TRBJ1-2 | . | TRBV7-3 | TGTGCCAGCAGGGCTACAGGGGTAGGTGGCTACACCTTC | CASRATGVGGYTF
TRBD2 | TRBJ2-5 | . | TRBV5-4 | TGTGCCAGCCAGGGACTAGCGGAAGAGACCCAGTACTTC | CASQGLAEETQYF